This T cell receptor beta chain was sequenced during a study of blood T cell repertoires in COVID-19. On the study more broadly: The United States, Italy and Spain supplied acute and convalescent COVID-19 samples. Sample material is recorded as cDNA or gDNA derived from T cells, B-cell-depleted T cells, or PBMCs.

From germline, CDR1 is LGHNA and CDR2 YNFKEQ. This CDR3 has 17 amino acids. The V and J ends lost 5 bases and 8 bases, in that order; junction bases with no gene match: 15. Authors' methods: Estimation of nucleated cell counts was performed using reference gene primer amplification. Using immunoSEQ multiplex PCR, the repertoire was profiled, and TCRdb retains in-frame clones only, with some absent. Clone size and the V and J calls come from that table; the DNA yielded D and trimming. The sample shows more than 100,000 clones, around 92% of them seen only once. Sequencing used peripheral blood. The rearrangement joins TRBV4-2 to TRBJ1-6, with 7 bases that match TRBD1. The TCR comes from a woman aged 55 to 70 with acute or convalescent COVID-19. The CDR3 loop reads CASSELQGLIGDSPLHF. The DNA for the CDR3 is TGTGCCAGCAGCGAACTACAGGGGTTAATAGGGGATTCACCCCTCCACTTT.